Below are 5 T cell receptor beta chains sequenced from a single sample in a study of OX40 agonist ivuxolimab in advanced cancers. Libraries were prepared by immunoSEQ multiplex PCR; TCRdb keeps only in-frame clonotypes and omits some of them. The sample lists fewer than 85,000 clones; approximately 83% were seen once. The material sequenced was CD4+ or CD8+ T cells sorted from blood, taken in a trial of the OX40 agonist ivuxolimab. These receptors were obtained from an adult with an advanced solid tumor such as melanoma, head and neck, liver or kidney cancer.

This clone is a singleton in its sample. The CDR3 nucleotides read TGTGCCAGCAGTTACTCGTGGGGCTCCAATCAGCCCCAGCATTTT. Its protein is CASSYSWGSNQPQHF. The V call is TRBV6-5, the J call TRBJ1-5; D perhaps matches TRBD1 (5 bases). The ends were cut back, 0 bases at V and 3 bases at J, with 9 bases in the middle. The CDR3 contains 15 residues. Per the germline V gene, CDR1 is MNHEY and CDR2 is SVGAGI.

The chain recombines TRBV9 with TRBJ2-7; 7 nucleotides match TRBD2. This CDR3 spans 17 amino acids. Germline CDR1 and CDR2: SGDLS and YYNGEE. Trimming took 3 bases from V and 3 from J; bases not matched to a gene: 15. CDR3 sequence (DNA): TGTGCCAGCAGCGCCCGGGGAGGGATGGGAGATATCTACGAGCAGTACTTC. Protein: CASSARGGMGDIYEQYF.

The J gene is TRBJ2-7, the V gene TRBV9, with D perhaps matching TRBD1 or TRBD2 (6 bases each). Germline V gene sequence: CDR1 SGDLS, CDR2 YYNGEE. V was trimmed by 0 bases and J by 3 bases, leaving 13 bases between them. The length of the CDR3 is 15 residues. CDR3 sequence (DNA): TGTGCCAGCAGCGTAGGCCCGGGGGCTTACTACGAGCAGTACTTC. It codes for CASSVGPGAYYEQYF.

V is TRBV2 and J is TRBJ2-7, with 8 bases identical to TRBD2. After removal of 0 bases from V and 3 bases from J, the junction contained 4 bases not matched to a gene. The germline V gene encodes CDR1 SNHLY and CDR2 FYNNEI. The CDR3 sequence is 15 residues long. CDR3 amino acids: CASSEAGGGFYEQYF. CDR3 nucleotide sequence: TGTGCCAGCAGTGAAGCGGGCGGGGGGTTCTACGAGCAGTACTTC.

V is TRBV15 and J is TRBJ2-1, with D perhaps TRBD2 (6 bases). V was shortened by 1 base and J by 2 bases, with 12 bases between the two germline ends. CDR3 length: 16 residues. In germline, CDR1 is LNHNV, CDR2 YYDKDF (reference sequence). In DNA, the CDR3 is TGTGCCACCAGCAGAGGGGGCGGGAACGCCTACAATGAGCAGTTCTTC. It codes for CATSRGGGNAYNEQFF.